The clone carrying this TCR beta chain was detected only a few times. What it binds is not known. This entry comes from a study of beta chain features in type 1 diabetes. Study-wide points: Patients' naive, central memory and Treg TCRB repertoires seemed closer to one another than those of healthy donors. High TCR expression in some cells could lead to their over-representation in cDNA sequencing. The study found fewer insertions and more deletions at VDJ junctions in type 1 diabetes patients. Type 1 diabetes patients had TCRB CDR3s that were shorter (moderately but significantly so) in all four CD4+ subsets.

Germline lookup yields CDR1 MDHEN and CDR2 SYDVKM. CDR3 length equals 10 residues. Reverse transcription of all isolated RNA meant that expressed TCRB transcripts were sequenced. The method was immunoSEQ multiplex PCR; TCRdb's version includes in-frame clones alone and lacks a portion of them. The table has approximately 360,000 clones, around 12% seen once. The sequenced material came from naive CD4+ T cells from blood. This TCR derives from a woman aged 18-35 years with type 1 diabetes. The J gene is TRBJ2-5, the V gene TRBV28; D not resolved. The J call could be wrong; TRBJ2-7 is a better fit for the DNA end. CDR3 nucleotide sequence: TGTGCCAGCAGTTTGTACGAGCAGTACTTC. Residues: CASSLYEQYF.